This TCR beta chain is drawn from a study of PD-L1 blockade in urothelial cancer. Study-level background: Patients' histories included 0 to 3 prior chemotherapy regimens.

Time point: pretreatment peripheral blood. Germline assignment: CDR1 SGHRS and CDR2 YFSETQ. Trimming took 5 bases from V and 0 from J; bases not matched to a gene: 8. This CDR3 is built from 17 residues. Only in-frame clones appear in the TCRdb table, and some are missing; sequencing was by immunoSEQ multiplex PCR. This table has around 100,000 clones, over 75% appearing once. The clonotype originates from a man aged 55 to 70 with urothelial cancer. This chain links TRBV5-1 with TRBJ2-5, with 12 bases lining up with TRBD1. The material sequenced was PBMCs, taken around atezolizumab (anti-PD-L1) treatment. DNA of the CDR3: TGCGCCAGCAGAGGGACAGGGGGCCCGTCGTACCAAGAGACCCAGTACTTC. Protein: CASRGTGGPSYQETQYF.